The clone carrying this T cell receptor beta chain has just a few counts. The read ends 3 residues early relative to the CDR3; the germline J gene fills the gap. Other DNA sequences from this sample encode an identical CDR3 as well. The CDR3 has 11 residues. Germline-derived CDR1 and CDR2 are SEHNR and FQNEAQ (reference sequence). This sample is part of a study of T cell clonality in common variable immunodeficiency. Method: immunoSEQ multiplex PCR; TCRdb's copy keeps in-frame clones and lacks some. The sample shows roughly 40,000 clones, none of them appearing just once. Patients and controls were mostly of Caucasian heritage.

This clonotype originated in a person aged 18 to 75 in good health. Sequenced: peripheral blood mononuclear cells. This chain uses TRBV7-9 with TRBJ1-2; the D is unclear. This chain's CDR3 is CASSLTDTYTF. The covered CDR3 bases are TGTGCCAGCAGCTTAACAGATACC.